The 18 T cell receptor beta chains below all came from one sample that was sequenced in a study of tumor-infiltrating lymphocytes in primary liver carcinoma. RNA was extracted from whole blood without cell sorting, alongside germline DNA. From around 0.5 ug total RNA, TCR beta cDNA was generated with a primer in the constant region. Library construction for TCR beta comprised three nested multiplex PCR rounds performed with slightly modified ARM-PCR. The first two PCR rounds, nine to ten cycles each, used TRBV1-TRBV30 forward primers and a C-beta reverse primer. TCRdb used MiXCR to reprocess the multiplex PCR reads, holding one entry per CDR3 protein. The table records about 350,000 distinct CDR3 sequences, less than 75% of them present only once. The sequencing input was peripheral blood. Receptors were obtained from a middle-aged man with primary liver carcinoma and hepatitis B virus infection.

This clonotype came up many times. The J gene is TRBJ2-4, the V gene TRBV6-1, with D hard to call. The CDR3 has 14 amino acids. V lost 5 bases and J 8 bases, leaving 16 bases between the germline ends. From germline, CDR1 is MNHNS and CDR2 SASEGT. The DNA of the CDR3 is TGTGCCAGCAGTCGGTACGACCCGATGGACATTCAGTACTTC. Amino acid sequence: CASSRYDPMDIQYF.

This clonotype was counted many times. The V and J genes are TRBV7-9 and TRBJ2-7; TRBD1 agrees at 7 bases. This CDR3 has 14 amino acids. J was trimmed by 6 bases and V by 5 bases; bases with no gene match: 10. CDR1 is SEHNR, CDR2 FQNEAQ, per germline (reference sequence). The CDR3 DNA sequence: TGTGCCAGCAGCCCCAAAGACAGGGTCAGCGAGCAGTACTTC. Translated: CASSPKDRVSEQYF.

To note about this clonotype: This may come from a read error, since a much larger clone is one base off. In DNA form, the CDR3 reads TGTGCCATCAGCCCAACAGGGGGCTCCCACAATGAGCAGTTCTTC. Encoded protein: CAISPTGGSHNEQFF. V gene TRBV6-5 combines with J gene TRBJ2-1; TRBD1 matches at 9 bases. CDR1 and CDR2 (germline): MNHEY, SVGAGI. The CDR3 runs to 15 residues.

Of note for this clonotype: Possible read error: a much larger clone is one base away. The gene calls are TRBV5-4 and TRBJ1-2; D ambiguous. V lost 0 bases and J lost 10, with 13 bases in between. Germline-derived CDR1 and CDR2 are SGHNT and YYREEE (reference sequence). The CDR3 is 13 residues long. The CDR3 bases are TGTGCCAGCAGCTTGGGTAGCCCTGCCTTCTACACCTTC. This gives the protein CASSLGSPAFYTF.

This clonotype showed up many times. This chain links TRBV6-5 with TRBJ2-5; D possibly matches TRBD1 or TRBD2 (6 bases each). V was trimmed by 0 bases and J by 5 bases, leaving 10 bases between them. This CDR3 is 14 amino acids long. The V gene's germline CDR1 is MNHEY and CDR2 SVGAGI. The DNA of the CDR3 is TGTGCCAGCAGTTACTCCTGGGGGGCTGAGACCCAGTACTTC. Translating it yields CASSYSWGAETQYF.

The table lists this clonotype with many counts. The chain is built from TRBV4-1 and TRBJ1-4, with D perhaps matching TRBD1 (6 bases). This CDR3 region has 17 residues. V lost 5 bases and J 6 bases, leaving 22 bases between the germline ends. CDR1 and CDR2 from the germline V gene are MGHRA and YSYEKL. The CDR3 DNA follows: TGCGCCAGCAGCGACAATCCCAGGGGCGTGATCCATGAAAAACTGTTTTTT. It translates to CASSDNPRGVIHEKLFF.

As regards this clonotype: This likely comes from a read error, as the CDR3 has no conserved phenylalanine or tryptophan at its end. The J gene is TRBJ1-4, the V gene TRBV4-3; D unclear. CDR3 length: 16 amino acids. Germline CDR1 LGHNA, CDR2 YSLEER. The CDR3 coding sequence is TGCGCCAGCAGCCAAGATCTGCAGGCAACTAATGAAACACTGTTTCTT. Protein sequence: CASSQDLQATNETLFL.

The chain couples TRBV6-1 to TRBJ1-5; D not resolved. CDR3 length: 13 amino acids. V dropped 6 bases and J dropped 3 bases, with 9 bases sitting between them. Germline CDR1 is MNHNS and CDR2 is SASEGT. The CDR3 nucleotides read TGTGCCAGCAGGACACAGAACAATCAGCCCCAGCATTTT. Translation: CASRTQNNQPQHF.

V is TRBV29-1 and J is TRBJ2-5; TRBD2 agrees at 8 bases. The CDR3 loop spans 12 amino acids. Germline lookup yields CDR1 SQVTM and CDR2 ANQGSEA. CDR3 coding DNA: TGCAACTCAGCCAGGGCGGGGGGGACCCAGTACTTC. Residues: CNSARAGGTQYF.

This clonotype has just a few counts. The V call is TRBV5-1, the J call TRBJ2-1, with D possibly matching TRBD1 (6 bases). The CDR3 runs to 15 residues. Germline V gene lookup returns CDR1 SGHRS and CDR2 YFSETQ. The V and J ends lost 7 bases and 1 base respectively, with 15 bases between them. The CDR3 DNA reads as TGCGCCAGCTCGACTCTAGGGGGATCCTACAATGAGCAGTTCTTC. Translation: CASSTLGGSYNEQFF.

This clonotype has just a few counts. This could be a read error, since a much larger clone is one nucleotide away. The chain combines TRBV5-5 with TRBJ2-1, with unresolved D. CDR1 SGHKS and CDR2 YYEKEE come from the germline V gene (reference sequence). The length of the CDR3 is 15 residues. The CDR3 nucleotides read TGTGCCAGCAGCTTTGGCACCAAGCCTTACATTGAGCAGTTCTTC. Protein sequence: CASSFGTKPYIEQFF.

About this clonotype itself: This may come from a read error, since a much larger clone is one base off. The chain recombines TRBV6-5 with TRBJ1-2, with D tentatively TRBD1 (6 bases). The CDR3 runs to 12 residues. Germline V gene lookup returns CDR1 MNHEY and CDR2 SVGAGI. CDR3 residues: CPSSRGAVGYTF. The CDR3 DNA reads TGTCCCAGCAGCCGGGGGGCGGTTGGCTACACCTTC.

A note on this clonotype: A read error is possible here, since a much larger clone lies one base away. This sequence joins TRBV6-5 and TRBJ2-7; D remains unclear. Germline-derived CDR1 and CDR2 are MNHEY and SVGAGI. CDR3 length equals 12 residues. CDR3 amino acids: CVSSRTVYEQYF. The CDR3 DNA sequence: TGTGTCAGCAGTCGGACGGTATACGAGCAGTACTTC.

V usage is TRBV29-1 and J usage is TRBJ2-5; D is possibly TRBD1 or TRBD2 (5 bases each). There are 12 residues in the CDR3. Germline-derived CDR1 and CDR2 are SQVTM and ANQGSEA. The V end lost 5 bases, the J end lost 7 bases, and 14 bases lay between the germline ends. The CDR3 DNA follows: TGCAGCGTTTTCCGGGACCATGGGACCCAGTACTTC. Amino acids: CSVFRDHGTQYF.

As concerns this clonotype: At one of its ends the junction is not consistent with the germline gene, which may arise from a read error. The chain employs TRBV6-1 and TRBJ2-7, with D perhaps given as TRBD1 or TRBD2 (5 bases each). This CDR3 has 14 amino acids. Germline CDR1 is MNHNS and CDR2 is SASEGT. The CDR3 loop is CASSEAQGDYGQYF. DNA of the CDR3: TGTGCCAGTAGTGAAGCCCAGGGAGACTACGGGCAGTACTTC.

A remark on this clonotype: As the CDR3 is not closed by the conserved phenylalanine or tryptophan, this likely results from a read error. V is TRBV6-6 and J is TRBJ2-7; D perhaps matches TRBD1 (5 bases). The CDR3 contains 14 residues. V was pared by 7 bases and J by 6 bases, with 19 bases between. Germline CDR1 reads MNHNY; CDR2 reads SVGAGI (reference sequence). Written as DNA, the CDR3 is TGTGCCAGCACTCAAAGGACACCTCCGGGCGAGCAGTACTTA. This encodes CASTQRTPPGEQYL.

Concerning this clonotype: A much bigger clone sits one base away, suggesting this may be a read error. V is TRBV6-5 and J is TRBJ2-7, with a possible D match to TRBD2 (5 bases). The CDR3 runs to 17 residues. Trimming stripped 0 bases from V and 4 bases from J, with 19 bases between. Germline CDR1 and CDR2: MNHEY and SVGAGI. The CDR3 protein is CASSYSKRRGLSYEQYF. The CDR3 DNA reads as TGTGCCAGCAGTTACTCGAAACGGAGAGGGCTCTCTTACGAGCAGTACTTC.

The chain couples TRBV11-2 to TRBJ2-3; D is possibly TRBD1 or TRBD2 (5 bases each). CDR1 is SGHAT, CDR2 FQNNGV, per germline. The CDR3 has 16 residues. The ends were cut back, 7 bases at V and 1 base at J, with 18 bases in the middle. The CDR3, as DNA: TGTGCCAGCAACTATCATATGGGGGTACGCACAGATACGCAGTATTTT. This translates into CASNYHMGVRTDTQYF.